A single sample is the source of the 26 T cell receptor beta chains below, sequenced in a study of beta chain features in type 1 diabetes. Study-level findings and limits: TCRB CDR3s were moderately but significantly shorter in Type 1 diabetes patients in all four CD4+ subsets.

What these receptors recognize is not known. cDNA synthesis used the whole RNA isolate, giving expressed TCRB sequences. Only in-frame clones appear in the TCRdb table, and some are missing; sequencing was by immunoSEQ multiplex PCR. The table lists more than 550,000 clones, 11% to 15% of them singletons. Sequencing used naive CD4+ T cells from blood. The receptors come from a man in his late teens or twenties with type 1 diabetes.

This clone was detected a few times. V usage is TRBV7-9 and J usage is TRBJ2-1, with TRBD1 identical over 7 bases. This CDR3 comprises 12 residues. Trimming at V came to 10 bases and at J to 4 bases, leaving 4 bases not matched to a gene. Germline loops: CDR1 SEHNR, CDR2 FQNEAQ (reference sequence). The DNA for the CDR3 is TGTGCCACCGGGACAGCATACAATGAGCAGTTCTTC. Amino acid sequence: CATGTAYNEQFF.

In DNA form, the CDR3 reads TGTGCCAGCTCACCATCGGACAGCTATGGCTACACCTTC. Amino acids: CASSPSDSYGYTF. V usage is TRBV18 and J usage is TRBJ1-2; D may be TRBD1 (6 bases). Trimming cost V 2 bases and J 4 bases, with 8 bases left between them. CDR1 and CDR2 from the germline V gene are KGHSH and LQKENI. The CDR3 is 13 residues long.

This clone occurred a few times. The genes are TRBV29-1 and TRBJ1-1; D gene unclear. The CDR3 has 14 amino acids. Germline loops: CDR1 SQVTM, CDR2 ANQGSEA. V was shortened by 7 bases and J by 0 bases, with 15 bases between the two germline ends. The DNA for the CDR3 is TGCAGCGCCCTTCGTGGAGGACTGAACACTGAAGCTTTCTTT. Translated, it gives CSALRGGLNTEAFF.

The rearrangement uses TRBV9 and TRBJ2-1; a weak D match, TRBD2 (5 bases). The CDR3 length is 15 residues. From germline, CDR1 is SGDLS and CDR2 YYNGEE. The V and J ends lost 1 base and 1 base respectively, with 9 bases between them. This CDR3 reads CASSVMGGSYNEQFF. DNA for the CDR3: TGTGCCAGCAGCGTAATGGGCGGGTCCTACAATGAGCAGTTCTTC.

This clone has more than one count but fewer than ten. V is TRBV6-5 and J is TRBJ2-5; 12 bases match TRBD2. The V segment lost 6 bases and the J segment 4 bases; nucleotides outside the gene matches: 6. This CDR3 comprises 15 residues. CDR1 and CDR2 from the germline V gene are MNHEY and SVGAGI. The CDR3 loop is CASSLAGGPGETQYF. CDR3 DNA sequence: TGTGCCAGCAGCCTAGCGGGGGGGCCAGGAGAGACCCAGTACTTC.

V usage is TRBV5-4 and J usage is TRBJ2-5; TRBD1 agrees at 8 bases. This CDR3 is built from 16 residues. Germline V gene lookup returns CDR1 SGHNT and CDR2 YYREEE (reference sequence). V lost 2 bases, J lost 5 bases, and 11 bases stayed unmatched. The CDR3 loop reads CASSLFGQGARETQYF. In DNA form, the CDR3 reads TGTGCCAGCAGCTTATTCGGGCAGGGGGCGCGGGAGACCCAGTACTTC. Drawing the rest from reference TRBV5-4 and TRBJ2-5, the complete variable domain is ETGVTQSPTHLIKTRGQQVTLRCSSQSGHNTVSWYQQALGQGPQFIFQYYREEENGRGNFPPRFSGLQFPNYSSELNVNALELDDSALYLCASSLFGQGARETQYFGPGTRLLVL.

The rearrangement joins TRBV28 to TRBJ2-6; possibly TRBD2 for D (5 bases). The germline V gene has CDR1 MDHEN and CDR2 SYDVKM. This CDR3 has 15 amino acids. The germline V and J ends were trimmed by 6 bases and 1 base, with 10 bases remaining between them. This CDR3 is CASSPGMSGANVLTF. In DNA form, the CDR3 reads TGTGCCAGCAGCCCGGGGATGTCTGGGGCCAACGTCCTGACTTTC. Supplemented by reference TRBV28 and TRBJ2-6, the full variable domain reads DVKVTQSSRYLVKRTGEKVFLECVQDMDHENMFWYRQDPGLGLRLIYFSYDVKMKEKGDIPEGYSVSREKKERFSLILESASTNQTSMYLCASSPGMSGANVLTFGAGSRLTVL.

Written as DNA, the CDR3 is TGTGCCAGCAGTCCCCCAGGAAACACCATATATTTT. Translation: CASSPPGNTIYF. The chain links TRBV28 to TRBJ1-3; D is unresolved. The CDR3 contains 12 residues. Trimming cost V 5 bases and J 4 bases, with 6 bases left between them. Per germline, CDR1 MDHEN and CDR2 SYDVKM. Complete variable domain (other parts from reference TRBV28 and TRBJ1-3): DVKVTQSSRYLVKRTGEKVFLECVQDMDHENMFWYRQDPGLGLRLIYFSYDVKMKEKGDIPEGYSVSREKKERFSLILESASTNQTSMYLCASSPPGNTIYFGEGSWLTVV.

The chain employs TRBV29-1 and TRBJ2-5, with D possibly called TRBD1 or TRBD2 (5 bases each). Germline CDR1 and CDR2: SQVTM and ANQGSEA. The V end was cut by 7 bases, the J end by 4 bases, with 25 bases between. The CDR3 is made up of 16 amino acids. The CDR3 nucleotides are TGCAGCGCCGACGGGACGCAGGGCTTGGGTGGAGAGACCCAGTACTTC. This encodes CSADGTQGLGGETQYF. Full variable domain (outside the CDR3, taken from reference TRBV29-1 and TRBJ2-5): SAVISQKPSRDICQRGTSLTIQCQVDSQVTMMFWYRQQPGQSLTLIATANQGSEATYESGFVIDKFPISRPNLTFSTLTVSNMSPEDSSIYLCSADGTQGLGGETQYFGPGTRLLVL.

This clone was recorded a few times. The CDR3 loop reads CASSSMSYQETQYF. The CDR3 DNA reads as TGTGCCAGCAGTTCTATGTCCTACCAAGAGACCCAGTACTTC. This rearrangement joins TRBV25-1 to TRBJ2-5; D is unresolved. Trimming cost V 5 bases and J 0 bases, with 10 bases left between them. This CDR3 spans 14 amino acids. The germline V gene has CDR1 MGHDK and CDR2 SYGVNS.

The J gene is TRBJ2-5, the V gene TRBV25-1; D may correspond to TRBD1 or TRBD2 (5 bases each). From germline, CDR1 is MGHDK and CDR2 SYGVNS. V lost 7 bases to trimming and J lost 5 bases, with 14 bases between them. The CDR3 is made up of 13 amino acids. The CDR3 bases are TGTGCCAGCACCTTTCCAGGGAGTGAGACCCAGTACTTC. It encodes CASTFPGSETQYF.

V usage is TRBV9 and J usage is TRBJ2-3, with 7 bases lining up with TRBD2. Germline V lookup: CDR1 SGDLS, CDR2 YYNGEE. V was pared by 3 bases and J by 4 bases, with 11 bases of the junction left unmatched. This CDR3 is built from 16 residues. CDR3 sequence (DNA): TGTGCCAGCAGCGCAAGAGCGGGGCCCTTCCCAGATACGCAGTATTTT. As protein: CASSARAGPFPDTQYF.

This clone was detected a few times. V and J are TRBV7-2 and TRBJ2-3; no clear D gene. The germline V and J ends were trimmed by 0 bases and 2 bases, with 6 bases remaining between them. Germline V gives CDR1 SGHTA, CDR2 FQGNSA. This CDR3 comprises 14 residues. The CDR3 reads CASSLARYTDTQYF. DNA for the CDR3: TGTGCCAGCAGCTTAGCGAGGTACACAGATACGCAGTATTTT. Full variable domain (outside the CDR3, taken from reference TRBV7-2 and TRBJ2-3): GAGVSQSPSNKVTEKGKDVELRCDPISGHTALYWYRQSLGQGLEFLIYFQGNSAPDKSGLPSDRFSAERTGGSVSTLTIQRTQQEDSAVYLCASSLARYTDTQYFGPGTRLTVL.

With regard to this clone: Other nucleotide sequences in the sample specify the same CDR3. V and J are TRBV30 and TRBJ2-3; D might be TRBD1 or TRBD2, each matching 5 bases. The V gene lost 3 bases and the J gene lost 1 base, with 11 bases spanning the gap. The germline V gene has CDR1 GTSNPN and CDR2 SVGIG (reference sequence). There are 14 residues in the CDR3. The CDR3 sequence is CAWSGMGGTDTQYF. CDR3 coding DNA: TGTGCCTGGAGCGGGATGGGGGGCACAGATACGCAGTATTTT.

This clone was detected only a few times. The V call is TRBV19, the J call TRBJ1-2; 7 bases fit TRBD1. V shed 5 bases and J 2 bases; nucleotides not matched to a gene: 14. CDR3 size: 17 residues. CDR1 LNHDA and CDR2 SQIVND come from the germline V gene (reference sequence). CDR3 in amino acids: CASSGRGGRTGNYGYTF. In DNA, the CDR3 is TGTGCCAGTAGTGGCCGAGGGGGCAGGACGGGGAACTATGGCTACACCTTC.

This rearrangement joins TRBV15 to TRBJ2-4; possible D gene TRBD1, 6 bases. V was trimmed by 5 bases and J by 9 bases, leaving 23 bases between them. The CDR3 runs to 16 residues. CDR1 and CDR2 (germline): LNHNV, YYDKDF (reference sequence). This CDR3 is CATSGSGVPRSVIQYF. The DNA for the CDR3 is TGTGCCACCAGCGGGTCAGGGGTCCCCCGGAGTGTCATTCAGTACTTC.

There are a few counts of this clone. This chain uses TRBV7-8 with TRBJ1-2; 8 bases are a match to TRBD1. Looked up from germline, CDR1 is SGHVS and CDR2 is FQNEAQ. The length of the CDR3 is 14 residues. V lost 5 bases and J lost 8; bases outside the gene matches: 10. The DNA for the CDR3 is TGTGCCAGCAGCCGCCCGGACAGGGCTAAAGGCTACACCTTC. It yields the protein CASSRPDRAKGYTF.

In this sample, this clone turned up a few times. The chain couples TRBV30 to TRBJ1-1, with 8 bases lining up with TRBD1. After removal of 2 bases from V and 3 bases from J, the junction contained 2 bases not matched to a gene. Per germline, CDR1 GTSNPN and CDR2 SVGIG (reference sequence). The CDR3 has 13 residues. DNA of the CDR3: TGTGCCTGGAGTTTGACAGGGGACACTGAAGCTTTCTTT. Amino acids: CAWSLTGDTEAFF.

The V call is TRBV7-2, the J call TRBJ2-5; D not resolved. This CDR3 is 14 amino acids long. Trimming took off 4 bases at V and 3 bases at J, with 12 bases between the two ends. Per the germline V gene, CDR1 is SGHTA and CDR2 is FQGNSA. DNA of the CDR3: TGTGCCAGCAGCTCCCCGGTCCTCAAAGAGACCCAGTACTTC. It yields the protein CASSSPVLKETQYF.

This clone was counted a few times. The gene calls are TRBV5-1 and TRBJ2-1, with a tentative D call TRBD2 (6 bases). Trimming removed 0 bases at V and 9 bases at J, with 13 bases between. Germline CDR1 and CDR2: SGHRS and YFSETQ. CDR3 length equals 14 residues. CDR3 bases: TGCGCCAGCAGCTTGGACTGGCTAGCGAGTGAGCAGTTCTTC. Protein product: CASSLDWLASEQFF.

This sequence joins TRBV7-9 and TRBJ2-3, with unresolved D. The germline CDR1 and CDR2 sequences are SEHNR and FQNEAQ (reference sequence). The CDR3 totals 13 residues. Trimming cost V 3 bases and J 3 bases, with 7 bases left between them. The CDR3 nucleotides are TGTGCCAGCAGCTTTGGCGTAACAGATACGCAGTATTTT. This gives the protein CASSFGVTDTQYF.

A few counts support this clone. Here the CDR3 DNA reads TGTGCCTGGAGTTTTATGGAGACCCAGTACTTC. Amino acids: CAWSFMETQYF. The V gene is TRBV30, the J gene TRBJ2-5; D gene uncertain. Trimming took 2 bases from V and 5 from J, leaving 6 bases between them. This CDR3 has 11 amino acids. The germline V gene has CDR1 GTSNPN and CDR2 SVGIG (reference sequence).

V usage is TRBV27 and J usage is TRBJ1-1, with D possibly being TRBD1 (5 bases). The V gene lost 0 bases and the J gene lost 1 base, with 9 bases spanning the gap. CDR1 and CDR2 from the germline V gene are MNHEY and SMNVEV (reference sequence). The CDR3 extends over 15 amino acids. The chain's CDR3 is CASSLSGRGNTEAFF. The CDR3, as DNA: TGTGCCAGCAGTTTATCGGGACGGGGGAACACTGAAGCTTTCTTT.

The table lists this clone with a few counts. This chain links TRBV29-1 with TRBJ1-2, with TRBD1 identical over 10 bases. There are 14 residues in the CDR3. After removal of 7 bases from V and 1 base from J, the junction contained 6 bases not matched to a gene. CDR1 is SQVTM, CDR2 ANQGSEA, per germline. In DNA form, the CDR3 reads TGCAGCGCTGAGGACAGGGGGGGTAACTATGGCTACACCTTC. Protein: CSAEDRGGNYGYTF.

V gene TRBV6-6 combines with J gene TRBJ2-7; a weak D match, TRBD2 (6 bases). The CDR3 runs to 14 residues. CDR1 and CDR2 (germline): MNHNY, SVGAGI (reference sequence). The germline V and J ends were trimmed by 0 bases and 5 bases, with 11 bases remaining between them. CDR3 loop: CASSYSGGLHEQYF. The CDR3 coding sequence is TGTGCCAGCAGTTACTCGGGAGGTCTCCACGAGCAGTACTTC.

A few counts support this clone. The gene calls are TRBV18 and TRBJ2-1; D uncertain. The CDR3 loop spans 14 amino acids. The germline CDR1 and CDR2 sequences are KGHSH and LQKENI. The V and J ends lost 0 bases and 8 bases respectively, with 11 bases between them. The CDR3 protein is CASSPPGLGDEQFF. The CDR3 DNA reads TGTGCCAGCTCACCACCGGGCCTAGGCGATGAGCAGTTCTTC.